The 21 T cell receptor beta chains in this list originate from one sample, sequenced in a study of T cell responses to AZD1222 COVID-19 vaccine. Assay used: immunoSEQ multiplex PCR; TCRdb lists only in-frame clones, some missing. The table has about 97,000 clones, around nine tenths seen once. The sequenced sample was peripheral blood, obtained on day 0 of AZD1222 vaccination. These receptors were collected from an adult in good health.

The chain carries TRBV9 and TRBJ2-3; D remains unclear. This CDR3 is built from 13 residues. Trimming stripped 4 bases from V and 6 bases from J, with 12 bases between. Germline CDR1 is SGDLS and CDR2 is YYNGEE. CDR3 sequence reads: CASSLTRADTQYF. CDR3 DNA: TGTGCCAGCAGCCTCACAAGGGCGGATACGCAGTATTTT.

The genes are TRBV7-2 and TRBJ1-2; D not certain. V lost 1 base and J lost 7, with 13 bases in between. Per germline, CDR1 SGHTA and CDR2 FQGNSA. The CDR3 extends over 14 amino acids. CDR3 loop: CASSLGVSLSGYTF. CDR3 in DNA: TGTGCCAGCAGCTTAGGTGTCAGTCTTAGTGGCTACACCTTC.

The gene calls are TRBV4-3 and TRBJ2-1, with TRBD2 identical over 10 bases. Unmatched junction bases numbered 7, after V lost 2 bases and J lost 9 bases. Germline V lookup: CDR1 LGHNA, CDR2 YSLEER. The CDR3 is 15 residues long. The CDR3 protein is CASSQTGLASGEQFF. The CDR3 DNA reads TGCGCCAGCAGCCAAACGGGACTAGCGTCGGGTGAGCAGTTCTTC.

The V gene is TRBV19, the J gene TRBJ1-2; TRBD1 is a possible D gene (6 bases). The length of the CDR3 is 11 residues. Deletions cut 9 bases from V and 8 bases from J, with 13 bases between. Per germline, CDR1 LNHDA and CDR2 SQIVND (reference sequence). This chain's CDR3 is CASAQGLGYTF. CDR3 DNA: TGTGCCAGCGCACAGGGATTGGGCTACACCTTC.

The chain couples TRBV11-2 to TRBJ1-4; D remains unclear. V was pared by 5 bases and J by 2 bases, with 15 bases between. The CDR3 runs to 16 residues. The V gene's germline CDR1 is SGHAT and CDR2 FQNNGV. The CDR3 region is CASSRLYLGTNEKLFF. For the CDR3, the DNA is TGTGCCAGCAGCCGATTGTACCTGGGGACTAATGAAAAACTGTTTTTT.

CDR3 sequence: CASSSVRNTEAFF. The DNA for the CDR3 is TGTGCCAGCAGTTCGGTAAGGAACACTGAAGCTTTCTTT. The chain links TRBV6-5 to TRBJ1-1; no clear D. Trimming shortened V by 4 bases and J by 1 base, and 7 bases separated the two germline ends. CDR3 length: 13 amino acids. Germline V gene data show CDR1 as MNHEY and CDR2 as SVGAGI.

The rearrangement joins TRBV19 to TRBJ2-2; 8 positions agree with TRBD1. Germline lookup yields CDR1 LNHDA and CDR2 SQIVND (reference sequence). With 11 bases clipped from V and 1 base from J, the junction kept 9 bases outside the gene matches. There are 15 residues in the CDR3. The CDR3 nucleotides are TGTGCCGCAAAGACAGGGGCCATGAACACCGGGGAGCTGTTTTTT. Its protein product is CAAKTGAMNTGELFF.

CDR3 bases: TGTGCCAGTAGTATTGGACAGGGGGCGCGGAGTCAGCCCCAGCATTTT. Translated, it gives CASSIGQGARSQPQHF. V is TRBV19 and J is TRBJ1-5, with 11 positions matching TRBD1. The J segment lost 6 bases and the V segment lost 3 bases, leaving 7 bases of the junction unmatched. Germline CDR1 reads LNHDA; CDR2 reads SQIVND (reference sequence). The CDR3 extends over 16 amino acids. The variable domain in full, completed from reference TRBV19 and TRBJ1-5, reads DGGITQSPKYLFRKEGQNVTLSCEQNLNHDAMYWYRQDPGQGLRLIYYSQIVNDFQKGDIAEGYSVSREKKESFPLTVTSAQKNPTAFYLCASSIGQGARSQPQHFGDGTRLSIL.

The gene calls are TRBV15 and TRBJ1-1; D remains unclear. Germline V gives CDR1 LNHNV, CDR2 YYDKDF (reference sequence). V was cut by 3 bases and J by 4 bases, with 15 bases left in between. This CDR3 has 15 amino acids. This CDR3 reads CATSSSLGGSTEAFF. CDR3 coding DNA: TGTGCCACCAGCAGTTCCCTCGGAGGGTCCACTGAAGCTTTCTTT.

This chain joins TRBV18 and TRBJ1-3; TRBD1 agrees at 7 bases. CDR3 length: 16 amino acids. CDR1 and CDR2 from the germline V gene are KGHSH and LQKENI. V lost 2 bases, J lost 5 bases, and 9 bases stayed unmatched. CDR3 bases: TGTGCCAGCTCACCAACTACCGGGACAGCTAGAAACACCATATATTTT. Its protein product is CASSPTTGTARNTIYF.

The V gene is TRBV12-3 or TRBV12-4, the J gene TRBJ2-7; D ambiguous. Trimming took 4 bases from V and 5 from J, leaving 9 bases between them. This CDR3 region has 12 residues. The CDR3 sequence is CASSSSNHEQYF. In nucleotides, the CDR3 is TGTGCCAGCAGTTCGAGCAACCACGAGCAGTACTTC.

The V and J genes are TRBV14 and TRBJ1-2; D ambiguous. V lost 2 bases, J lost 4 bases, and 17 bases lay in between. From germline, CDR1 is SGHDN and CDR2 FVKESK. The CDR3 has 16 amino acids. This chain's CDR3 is CASSQSLGERLYGYTF. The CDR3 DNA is TGTGCCAGCAGCCAAAGCCTCGGGGAACGGCTCTATGGCTACACCTTC.

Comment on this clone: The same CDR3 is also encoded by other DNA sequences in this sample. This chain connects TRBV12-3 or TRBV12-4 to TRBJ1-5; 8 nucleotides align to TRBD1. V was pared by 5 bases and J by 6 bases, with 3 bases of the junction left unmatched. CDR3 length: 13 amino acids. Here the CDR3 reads CASSGQGAQPQHF. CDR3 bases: TGTGCCAGCAGTGGTCAGGGGGCTCAGCCCCAGCATTTT.

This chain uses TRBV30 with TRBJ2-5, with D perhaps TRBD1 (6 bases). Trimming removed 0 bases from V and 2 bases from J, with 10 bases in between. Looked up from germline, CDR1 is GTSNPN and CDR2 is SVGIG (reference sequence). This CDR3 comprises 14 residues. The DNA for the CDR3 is TGTGCCTGGAGTGTGGGGGCGACACAAGAGACCCAGTACTTC. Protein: CAWSVGATQETQYF.

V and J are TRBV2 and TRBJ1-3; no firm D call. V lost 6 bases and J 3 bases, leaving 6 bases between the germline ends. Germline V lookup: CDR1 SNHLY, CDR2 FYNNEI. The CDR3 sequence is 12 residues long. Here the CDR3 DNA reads TGTGCCAGCAGGGACGGTGGAAACACCATATATTTT. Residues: CASRDGGNTIYF.

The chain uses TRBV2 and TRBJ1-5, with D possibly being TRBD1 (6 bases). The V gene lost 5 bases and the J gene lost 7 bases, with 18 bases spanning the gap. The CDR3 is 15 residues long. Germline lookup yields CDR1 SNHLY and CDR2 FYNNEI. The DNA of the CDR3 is TGTGCCAGCAGTAGGGACGGGACAAGGGGGCAGCCCCAGCATTTT. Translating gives CASSRDGTRGQPQHF.

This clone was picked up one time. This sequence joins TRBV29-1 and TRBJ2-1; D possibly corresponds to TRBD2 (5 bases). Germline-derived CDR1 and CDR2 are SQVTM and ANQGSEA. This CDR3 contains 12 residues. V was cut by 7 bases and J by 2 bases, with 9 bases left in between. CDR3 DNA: TGCAGCGCCCGGGGAGCCTACAATGAGCAGTTCTTC. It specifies CSARGAYNEQFF.

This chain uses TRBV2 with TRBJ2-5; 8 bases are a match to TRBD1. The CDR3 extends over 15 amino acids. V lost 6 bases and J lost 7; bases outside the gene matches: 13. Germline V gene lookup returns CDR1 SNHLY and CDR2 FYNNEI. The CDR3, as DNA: TGTGCCAGCAGAGAGGACAGGGCACTCGGGGCGACCCAGTACTTC. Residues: CASREDRALGATQYF. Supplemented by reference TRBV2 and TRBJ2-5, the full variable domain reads EPEVTQTPSHQVTQMGQEVILRCVPISNHLYFYWYRQILGQKVEFLVSFYNNEISEKSEIFDDQFSVERPDGSNFTLKIRSTKLEDSAMYFCASREDRALGATQYFGPGTRLLVL.

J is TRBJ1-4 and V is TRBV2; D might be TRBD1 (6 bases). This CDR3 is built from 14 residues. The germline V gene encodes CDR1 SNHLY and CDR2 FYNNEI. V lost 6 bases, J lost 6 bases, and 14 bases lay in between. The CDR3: CASRYRVEDEKLFF. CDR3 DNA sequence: TGTGCCAGCAGATACAGGGTAGAGGATGAAAAACTGTTTTTT.

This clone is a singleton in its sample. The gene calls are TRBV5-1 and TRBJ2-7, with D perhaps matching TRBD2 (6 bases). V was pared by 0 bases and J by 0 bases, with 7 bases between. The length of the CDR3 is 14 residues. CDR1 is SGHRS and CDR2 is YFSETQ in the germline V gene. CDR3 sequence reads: CASSLGGDSYEQYF. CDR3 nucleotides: TGCGCCAGCAGCTTGGGCGGGGACTCCTACGAGCAGTACTTC.

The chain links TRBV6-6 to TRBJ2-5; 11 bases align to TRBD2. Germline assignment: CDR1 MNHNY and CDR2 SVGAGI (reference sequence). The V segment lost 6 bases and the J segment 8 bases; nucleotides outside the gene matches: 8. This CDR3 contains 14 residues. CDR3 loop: CASRTSGEERTQYF. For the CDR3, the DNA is TGTGCCAGCAGGACTAGCGGGGAAGAGAGAACCCAGTACTTC.